The 3 T cell receptor beta chains below all came from one sample that was sequenced in a study of T cell responses to AZD1222 COVID-19 vaccine. The table came from immunoSEQ multiplex PCR; TCRdb's copy has only in-frame clones and leaves some out. The top ten clones hold about 3.9% of a sample with some 200,000 clones, roughly 93% of them seen once. The starting material was peripheral blood, obtained on day 0 of AZD1222 vaccination. The receptors derive from an adult in good health.

This chain connects TRBV13 to TRBJ2-3; 8 positions agree with TRBD2. J lost 7 bases, V lost 6 bases, and 15 bases had no gene match. CDR1 is PRHDT, CDR2 FYEKMQ, per germline (reference sequence). The CDR3 is 16 residues long. In DNA form, the CDR3 reads TGTGCCAGCAGTCCAACGGGGGACGGGGGGGCAAATACGCAGTATTTT. This gives the protein CASSPTGDGGANTQYF.

The rearrangement links TRBV3-1 (or the pseudogene TRBV3-2) to TRBJ1-6; TRBD1 is a possible D gene (5 bases). Germline V lookup: CDR1 LGHDT, CDR2 YNNKEL (reference sequence). V lost 6 bases to trimming and J lost 9 bases, with 12 bases between them. The CDR3 is 13 residues long. The CDR3 region is CASRDSGRSPLHF. As DNA, the CDR3 is TGTGCCAGCAGAGACAGTGGACGTTCACCCCTCCACTTT.

The V and J genes are TRBV18 and TRBJ2-7; no clear D. Trimming cost V 6 bases and J 1 base, with 10 bases left between them. The germline gives CDR1 KGHSH, CDR2 LQKENI. The CDR3 is 13 amino acids. CDR3 nucleotide sequence: TGTGCCAGCTCCGTGACTGGTTCCTACGAGCAGTACTTC. As protein: CASSVTGSYEQYF.